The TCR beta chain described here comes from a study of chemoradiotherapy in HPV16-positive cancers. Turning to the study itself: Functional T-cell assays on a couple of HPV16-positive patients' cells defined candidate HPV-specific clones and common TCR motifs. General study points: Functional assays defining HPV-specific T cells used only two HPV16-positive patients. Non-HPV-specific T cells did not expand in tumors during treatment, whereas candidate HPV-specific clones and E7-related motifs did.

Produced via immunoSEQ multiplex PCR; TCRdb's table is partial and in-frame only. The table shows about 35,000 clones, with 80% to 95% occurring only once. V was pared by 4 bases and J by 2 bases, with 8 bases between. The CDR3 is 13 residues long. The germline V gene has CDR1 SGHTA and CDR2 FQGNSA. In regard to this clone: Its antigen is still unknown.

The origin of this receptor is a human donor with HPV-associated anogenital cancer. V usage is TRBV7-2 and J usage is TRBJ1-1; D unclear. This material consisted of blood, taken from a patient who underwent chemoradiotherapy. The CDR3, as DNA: TGTGCCAGCAGCTCCCACGTAAACACTGAAGCTTTCTTT. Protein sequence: CASSSHVNTEAFF. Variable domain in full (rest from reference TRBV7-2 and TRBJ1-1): GAGVSQSPSNKVTEKGKDVELRCDPISGHTALYWYRQSLGQGLEFLIYFQGNSAPDKSGLPSDRFSAERTGGSVSTLTIQRTQQEDSAVYLCASSSHVNTEAFFGQGTRLTVV.